Below are 11 T cell receptor beta chains sequenced from a single sample in a study of OX40 agonist ivuxolimab in advanced cancers. Assay used: immunoSEQ multiplex PCR; TCRdb lists only in-frame clones, some missing. The sample contains about 57,000 clones, around 81% of which appear only once. The input for sequencing was CD4+ or CD8+ T cells sorted from blood, taken in a trial of the OX40 agonist ivuxolimab. All receptors derive from an adult with an advanced solid tumor such as melanoma, head and neck, liver or kidney cancer.

The rearrangement joins TRBV4-1 to TRBJ2-7, with 7 bases identical to TRBD2. CDR1 MGHRA and CDR2 YSYEKL come from the germline V gene. This CDR3 contains 15 residues. Trimming at V came to 0 bases and at J to 0 bases, leaving 2 bases not matched to a gene. The CDR3 nucleotides read TGCGCCAGCAGCCAAGATGGGACTACCTCCTACGAGCAGTACTTC. As protein: CASSQDGTTSYEQYF.

The CDR3 region is CASKRGDRGQETQYF. The CDR3, as DNA: TGTGCCAGCAAAAGGGGAGACAGGGGGCAAGAGACCCAGTACTTC. V and J are TRBV28 and TRBJ2-5; 9 bases agree with TRBD1. The CDR3 length is 15 residues. After removal of 7 bases from V and 2 bases from J, the junction contained 8 bases not matched to a gene. CDR1 and CDR2 from the germline V gene are MDHEN and SYDVKM.

This clone was seen only once. The CDR3 nucleotides are TGTGCCTGGAGTGTTGGGGGATCTGGGGCCAACGTCCTGACTTTC. Translated: CAWSVGGSGANVLTF. The chain has TRBV30 and TRBJ2-6; D could derive from TRBD1 or TRBD2 (5 bases each). This CDR3 is 15 amino acids long. V lost 0 bases and J 1 base, leaving 7 bases between the germline ends. Looked up from germline, CDR1 is GTSNPN and CDR2 is SVGIG (reference sequence). The full variable domain, rest sourced from reference TRBV30 and TRBJ2-6, is SQTIHQWPATLVQPVGSPLSLECTVEGTSNPNLYWYRQAAGRGLQLLFYSVGIGQISSEVPQNLSASRPQDRQFILSSKKLLLSDSGFYLCAWSVGGSGANVLTFGAGSRLTVL.

The chain recombines TRBV7-6 with TRBJ1-4, with D uncertain. Germline assignment: CDR1 SGHVS and CDR2 FNYEAQ. This CDR3 has 13 amino acids. V shed 5 bases and J shed 8 bases, with 12 bases lying between them. CDR3: CASSPVVGEKLFF. CDR3 nucleotides: TGTGCCAGCAGCCCGGTGGTTGGGGAAAAACTGTTTTTT.

V and J are TRBV25-1 and TRBJ2-1, with D maybe TRBD2 (6 bases). The CDR3 sequence is 15 residues long. Per the germline V gene, CDR1 is MGHDK and CDR2 is SYGVNS. V was shortened by 0 bases and J by 8 bases, with 14 bases between the two germline ends. The CDR3 DNA sequence: TGTGCCAGCAGTGAATATGTCGGGGGTGAGGATGAGCAGTTCTTC. Protein: CASSEYVGGEDEQFF.

A single count supports this clone. V is TRBV5-1 and J is TRBJ2-1, with D tentatively TRBD2 (6 bases). CDR1 and CDR2 from the germline V gene are SGHRS and YFSETQ. V dropped 3 bases and J dropped 1 base, with 11 bases sitting between them. The CDR3 length is 15 residues. The CDR3 DNA sequence: TGCGCCAGCAGCTCCGGGGGTGAGTCCTACAATGAGCAGTTCTTC. This gives the protein CASSSGGESYNEQFF.

This chain connects TRBV10-3 to TRBJ2-1; 9 bases align to TRBD2. The germline gives CDR1 ENHRY, CDR2 SYGVKD. The CDR3 covers 14 residues. V lost 6 bases and J lost 4; bases outside the gene matches: 4. The CDR3 DNA follows: TGTGCCATCAGATCGACTAGCGGATACAATGAGCAGTTCTTC. This encodes CAIRSTSGYNEQFF.

This clone was counted a few times. This chain connects TRBV28 to TRBJ1-5; D is undetermined. This CDR3 is 12 amino acids long. Germline lookup yields CDR1 MDHEN and CDR2 SYDVKM. Trimming removed 10 bases at V and 8 bases at J, with 15 bases between. The CDR3: CATKTGYEPQHF. The CDR3 DNA is TGTGCCACCAAGACGGGATATGAGCCCCAGCATTTT.

V gene TRBV9 combines with J gene TRBJ2-1; D is uncertain. The germline CDR1 and CDR2 sequences are SGDLS and YYNGEE. The CDR3 contains 15 residues. V lost 3 bases, J lost 0 bases, and 10 bases lay in between. The CDR3 coding sequence is TGTGCCAGCAGCGAGAGTGATTTCTCCTACAATGAGCAGTTCTTC. Translating it yields CASSESDFSYNEQFF.

The rearrangement joins TRBV10-1 to TRBJ2-3; the match to TRBD1 covers 7 bases. CDR1 WNHNN and CDR2 SYGVQD come from the germline V gene (reference sequence). This CDR3 has 16 residues. V was pared by 0 bases and J by 4 bases, with 7 bases of the junction left unmatched. This CDR3 reads CASSESTSGGPDTQYF. In DNA form, the CDR3 reads TGCGCCAGCAGTGAGTCGACATCAGGGGGACCAGATACGCAGTATTTT.

The genes are TRBV6-6 and TRBJ2-2, with 11 bases that match TRBD2. J was trimmed by 5 bases and V by 0 bases; bases with no gene match: 2. CDR1 and CDR2 (germline): MNHNY, SVGAGI (reference sequence). The CDR3 contains 16 residues. This chain's CDR3 is CASSYSLAGETGELFF. The CDR3 DNA is TGTGCCAGCAGTTACTCACTAGCGGGAGAGACCGGGGAGCTGTTTTTT.